The rows below give T cell receptor beta chains drawn from one sample of a study of regulatory dendritic cells for organ transplantation. Sequenced by immunoSEQ multiplex PCR; TCRdb stores in-frame clones only, minus some. The sample consists of roughly 12,000 clones, around three quarters of them appearing once. These receptors have no identified antigens. The sequencing input was naive CD4+ T cells from blood cultured with regulatory dendritic cells. The receptors shown here come from a human donor in good health. Each CDR3 is given with its conserved first and last residue. Fields, in order: J gene, V gene, D gene, clone size, CDR3 DNA, CDR3 protein. The D gene is left open where the match is weak. A clone size is listed for some rows: how often the clone was seen (once, few, many), or a class if it is expanded.

j_call: TRBJ2-2
v_call: TRBV18
d_call: -
clone_size: -
cdr3_nt: TGTGCCAGCTCACCACCATCCAGGGATACCGGGGAGCTGTTTTTT
cdr3_aa: CASSPPSRDTGELFF

j_call: TRBJ1-3
v_call: TRBV5-1
d_call: TRBD1
clone_size: -
cdr3_nt: TGCGCCAGCAGCGACAGGGAGTACGGAAACACCATATATTTT
cdr3_aa: CASSDREYGNTIYF

j_call: TRBJ1-2
v_call: TRBV5-4
d_call: -
clone_size: -
cdr3_nt: TGTGCCAGCAGCTTTCCAGTCGTGCCGGGCTACACCTTC
cdr3_aa: CASSFPVVPGYTF

j_call: TRBJ2-1
v_call: TRBV5-1
d_call: TRBD2
clone_size: -
cdr3_nt: TGCGCCAGCACGGGCCGGGGCGGGGGTTCCTACAATGAGCAGTTCTTC
cdr3_aa: CASTGRGGGSYNEQFF

j_call: TRBJ1-4
v_call: TRBV5-6
d_call: TRBD1
clone_size: once
cdr3_nt: TGTGCCAGCAGCGTGGACAGGGTGAATGAAAAACTGTTTTTT
cdr3_aa: CASSVDRVNEKLFF

j_call: TRBJ2-1
v_call: TRBV6-5
d_call: TRBD2
clone_size: -
cdr3_nt: TGTGCCAGCAGTTACCTGGCTAGCGGAATTAACAATGAGCAGTTCTTC
cdr3_aa: CASSYLASGINNEQFF

j_call: TRBJ2-5
v_call: TRBV4-1
d_call: -
clone_size: few
cdr3_nt: TGCGCCAGCAGCCAAGGGGCGGGACCACCGCGGGAGACCCAGTACTTC
cdr3_aa: CASSQGAGPPRETQYF

j_call: TRBJ2-1
v_call: TRBV7-2
d_call: -
clone_size: -
cdr3_nt: TGTGCCAGCACGCCGACTACGAGCTCCTACAATGAGCAGTTCTTC
cdr3_aa: CASTPTTSSYNEQFF

j_call: TRBJ2-1
v_call: TRBV5-1
d_call: -
clone_size: -
cdr3_nt: TGCGCCAGCAGCCTAGGATCGGCGTCATACAATGAGCAGTTCTTC
cdr3_aa: CASSLGSASYNEQFF

j_call: TRBJ1-1
v_call: TRBV7-2
d_call: TRBD1
clone_size: -
cdr3_nt: TGTGCCAGCAGCTTCTACAGGGGGCTGGGAACTGAAGCTTTCTTT
cdr3_aa: CASSFYRGLGTEAFF

j_call: TRBJ2-2
v_call: TRBV19
d_call: -
clone_size: once
cdr3_nt: TGTGCCAGTAGTCCTTTGACAGGTGGGACCGGGGAGCTGTTTTTT
cdr3_aa: CASSPLTGGTGELFF

j_call: TRBJ1-4
v_call: TRBV11-2
d_call: -
clone_size: -
cdr3_nt: TGTGCCAGCAGCCTCAGGGTATGGAATGAAAAACTGTTTTTT
cdr3_aa: CASSLRVWNEKLFF

j_call: TRBJ2-3
v_call: TRBV20-1
d_call: -
clone_size: -
cdr3_nt: TGCAGTGCTTATAGCACAGATACGCAGTATTTT
cdr3_aa: CSAYSTDTQYF

j_call: TRBJ2-3
v_call: TRBV5-1
d_call: TRBD2
clone_size: -
cdr3_nt: TGCGCCAGTCGCGGGCCAGCGGGGGGCACAGATACGCAGTATTTT
cdr3_aa: CASRGPAGGTDTQYF

j_call: TRBJ1-1
v_call: TRBV2
d_call: -
clone_size: -
cdr3_nt: TGTGCCAGCACCACAGCCTTGAACACTGAAGCTTTCTTT
cdr3_aa: CASTTALNTEAFF

j_call: TRBJ1-6
v_call: TRBV9
d_call: -
clone_size: -
cdr3_nt: TGTGCCAGCAGCGGGGGGGAACAACCTAATTCACCCCTCCACTTT
cdr3_aa: CASSGGEQPNSPLHF

j_call: TRBJ2-3
v_call: TRBV5-6
d_call: TRBD2
clone_size: -
cdr3_nt: TGTGCCAGCACCCGGATCCGTTGGGGGGGAAGCACAGATACGCAGTATTTT
cdr3_aa: CASTRIRWGGSTDTQYF

j_call: TRBJ2-2
v_call: TRBV12-5
d_call: -
clone_size: -
cdr3_nt: TGTGCTAGTGGCCCCCCTTATGGCGGTAACACCGGGGAGCTGTTTTTT
cdr3_aa: CASGPPYGGNTGELFF

j_call: TRBJ2-1
v_call: TRBV2
d_call: -
clone_size: -
cdr3_nt: TGTGCCAGCAGTGATCTGGGGACGGGAGTGTTCTTC
cdr3_aa: CASSDLGTGVFF

j_call: TRBJ2-2
v_call: TRBV19
d_call: -
clone_size: -
cdr3_nt: TGTGCCAGTAGTTCAGCGAACACCGGGGAGCTGTTTTTT
cdr3_aa: CASSSANTGELFF

j_call: TRBJ1-3
v_call: TRBV6-1
d_call: -
clone_size: -
cdr3_nt: TGTGCCAGCTCGGGACTGCGACTCTCTGGAAACACCATATATTTT
cdr3_aa: CASSGLRLSGNTIYF

j_call: TRBJ2-7
v_call: TRBV10-2
d_call: TRBD2
clone_size: -
cdr3_nt: TGCGCCAGCAGTGCGGGGGGACTACTTGGCGAGCAGTACTTC
cdr3_aa: CASSAGGLLGEQYF

j_call: TRBJ2-1
v_call: TRBV4-1
d_call: TRBD1
clone_size: -
cdr3_nt: TGCGCCAGCAGCCACGGGACAGCCATCTACAATGAGCAGTTCTTC
cdr3_aa: CASSHGTAIYNEQFF

j_call: TRBJ1-1
v_call: TRBV18
d_call: TRBD1
clone_size: few
cdr3_nt: TGTGCCAGCTCAGCCCTAACAGGGGCGCCGGAGGCTGAAGCTTTCTTT
cdr3_aa: CASSALTGAPEAEAFF

j_call: TRBJ1-5
v_call: TRBV19
d_call: -
clone_size: few
cdr3_nt: TGTGCCAGTAGCCCCGGGACACTTAGCAATCAGCCCCAGCATTTT
cdr3_aa: CASSPGTLSNQPQHF

j_call: TRBJ1-4
v_call: TRBV10-3
d_call: -
clone_size: once
cdr3_nt: TGTGCCATCAGTGTAGGCGGGGCAACTAATGAAAAACTGTTTTTT
cdr3_aa: CAISVGGATNEKLFF

j_call: TRBJ2-1
v_call: TRBV15
d_call: -
clone_size: -
cdr3_nt: TGTGCCACCAGCTCGAACAGGTTACGAGTGAATGAGCAGTTCTTC
cdr3_aa: CATSSNRLRVNEQFF

j_call: TRBJ1-5
v_call: TRBV6-5
d_call: -
clone_size: -
cdr3_nt: TGTGCCAGCAGTCCCGGACAGAGCAATCAGCCCCAGCATTTT
cdr3_aa: CASSPGQSNQPQHF

j_call: TRBJ1-6
v_call: TRBV10-2
d_call: -
clone_size: -
cdr3_nt: TGCGCCAGCAGTCGACAGCCCAGGGGCGATTCACCCCTCCACTTT
cdr3_aa: CASSRQPRGDSPLHF

j_call: TRBJ2-1
v_call: TRBV25-1
d_call: -
clone_size: -
cdr3_nt: TGTGCCAGCAGGTATGACAATGAGCAGTTCTTC
cdr3_aa: CASRYDNEQFF

j_call: TRBJ2-7
v_call: TRBV5-1
d_call: TRBD1
clone_size: -
cdr3_nt: TGCGCCAGCAGCTTGACAGGGGGCTACGAGCAGTACTTC
cdr3_aa: CASSLTGGYEQYF

j_call: TRBJ1-1
v_call: TRBV11-2
d_call: -
clone_size: once
cdr3_nt: TGTGCCAGCAGCCCGCGAGGTGAAACTGAAGCTTTCTTT
cdr3_aa: CASSPRGETEAFF

j_call: TRBJ1-6
v_call: TRBV7-8
d_call: -
clone_size: -
cdr3_nt: TGTGCCAGCAGTAGACAAAATTCACCCCTCCACTTT
cdr3_aa: CASSRQNSPLHF

j_call: TRBJ2-3
v_call: TRBV5-1
d_call: -
clone_size: -
cdr3_nt: TGCGCCAGCAGCTATCCAACACAGGGGGGGGATACGCAGTATTTT
cdr3_aa: CASSYPTQGGDTQYF

j_call: TRBJ2-7
v_call: TRBV11-2
d_call: -
clone_size: -
cdr3_nt: TGTGCCAGCAGCTTTACCGGACAGACCTACGAGCAGTACTTC
cdr3_aa: CASSFTGQTYEQYF

j_call: TRBJ2-5
v_call: TRBV7-9
d_call: TRBD2
clone_size: -
cdr3_nt: TGTGCCAGCAGCTTATCTAGCGGGGGACGAGAGACCCAGTACTTC
cdr3_aa: CASSLSSGGRETQYF

j_call: TRBJ1-4
v_call: TRBV6-1
d_call: -
clone_size: -
cdr3_nt: TGTGCCAGCAGGGTGGACAGCCCTCCTAATGAAAAACTGTTTTTT
cdr3_aa: CASRVDSPPNEKLFF

j_call: TRBJ1-2
v_call: TRBV19
d_call: TRBD1
clone_size: -
cdr3_nt: TGTGCCAGTAGTACCGACAGGGGGAAACTTGGCTACACCTTC
cdr3_aa: CASSTDRGKLGYTF

j_call: TRBJ2-1
v_call: TRBV5-4
d_call: -
clone_size: -
cdr3_nt: TGTGCCAGCAGCCTAGACCTAGACTCCTACAATGAGCAGTTCTTC
cdr3_aa: CASSLDLDSYNEQFF

j_call: TRBJ1-1
v_call: TRBV10-3
d_call: -
clone_size: -
cdr3_nt: TGTGCCATCAGTGACCCAACCCGACAGAATTGGAACACTGAAGCTTTCTTT
cdr3_aa: CAISDPTRQNWNTEAFF

j_call: TRBJ2-2
v_call: TRBV5-1
d_call: TRBD2
clone_size: once
cdr3_nt: TGCGCCAGCAACCCTAGCGGGGGGGCAGTCGACACCGGGGAGCTGTTTTTT
cdr3_aa: CASNPSGGAVDTGELFF